A selection of T cell receptor beta chains follows, all from one sample in a study of blood T cells in healthy people across ages. TCRdb recomputed calls from the 5' RACE reads with MiXCR, one row per CDR3 protein. The repertoire holds about 1.8 million distinct CDR3 sequences, with about 49% as singletons. The sequenced material came from blood. Receptors originate from a woman aged 40 to 49 in good health. Each CDR3 is given with its conserved first and last residue. The order of the fields is clone size, J gene, V gene, D gene, CDR3 protein, CDR3 DNA. D genes are given only for firm matches. Where a row states a size, it is once, few, many or the class of an expanded clone; other rows omit it.

size: NA
J: TRBJ2-5
V: TRBV20-1
D: TRBD2
CDR3: CSARDLAGGSETQYF
DNA: TGCAGTGCTAGAGATCTCGCGGGGGGCTCAGAGACCCAGTACTTC

size: NA
J: TRBJ2-7
V: TRBV6-5
D: NA
CDR3: CASTQDSFTYEQYF
DNA: TGTGCCAGCACCCAAGACAGTTTCACCTACGAGCAGTACTTC

size: few
J: TRBJ1-2
V: TRBV6-5
D: NA
CDR3: CASSYDSGVNGYTF
DNA: TGTGCCAGCAGTTACGATTCTGGGGTAAATGGCTACACCTTC

size: NA
J: TRBJ2-6
V: TRBV27
D: NA
CDR3: CASSLAGGRGQSSGANVLTF
DNA: TGTGCCAGCAGCCTGGCGGGTGGCAGGGGTCAAAGCTCTGGGGCCAACGTCCTGACTTTC

size: NA
J: TRBJ2-1
V: TRBV2
D: NA
CDR3: CASNKNRGGVNEQFF
DNA: TGTGCCAGCAACAAAAACAGGGGAGGCGTCAATGAGCAGTTCTTC

size: many
J: TRBJ2-3
V: TRBV29-1
D: NA
CDR3: CSCSEADTQYF
DNA: TGCAGCTGTTCGGAGGCAGATACGCAGTATTTT

size: NA
J: TRBJ2-2
V: TRBV20-1
D: NA
CDR3: CSARGQADGELFF
DNA: TGCAGTGCTAGAGGGCAGGCGGACGGGGAGCTGTTTTTT

size: few
J: TRBJ2-5
V: TRBV6-5
D: NA
CDR3: CASSFDPMKTQYF
DNA: TGTGCCAGCAGTTTCGACCCGATGAAGACCCAGTACTTC

size: few
J: TRBJ2-1
V: TRBV7-9
D: TRBD1
CDR3: CASSMGQGDNEQFF
DNA: TGTGCCAGCAGCATGGGACAGGGGGACAATGAGCAGTTCTTC

size: NA
J: TRBJ1-5
V: TRBV6-6
D: TRBD1
CDR3: CATRDRGVNYSNQPQHF
DNA: TGTGCCACCCGGGACAGGGGCGTTAATTATAGCAATCAGCCCCAGCATTTT

size: NA
J: TRBJ1-2
V: TRBV27
D: NA
CDR3: CASSLSASRDRANYGYTF
DNA: TGTGCCAGCAGTTTATCCGCTTCCCGGGACCGCGCTAACTATGGCTACACCTTC

size: NA
J: TRBJ2-1
V: TRBV20-1
D: TRBD1
CDR3: CSARRRGQGAGEQFF
DNA: TGCAGTGCTAGGAGGAGGGGACAGGGCGCGGGTGAGCAGTTCTTC

size: once
J: TRBJ2-7
V: TRBV4-3
D: TRBD1
CDR3: CASRGQGANEQYF
DNA: TGCGCCAGCAGGGGACAGGGGGCCAATGAGCAGTACTTC

size: few
J: TRBJ2-3
V: TRBV11-2
D: NA
CDR3: CASRGGHTDTQYF
DNA: TGTGCCAGCCGCGGGGGACACACAGATACGCAGTATTTT

size: NA
J: TRBJ1-2
V: TRBV3-1
D: NA
CDR3: CASSQSDGYTF
DNA: TGTGCCAGCAGCCAGAGCGATGGCTACACCTTC

size: NA
J: TRBJ2-7
V: TRBV10-2
D: TRBD2
CDR3: CASSDQSSGVDEQYF
DNA: TGCGCCAGCAGTGATCAGTCTAGCGGGGTTGACGAGCAGTACTTC

size: few
J: TRBJ2-5
V: TRBV10-3
D: TRBD1
CDR3: CAISRTGEETQYF
DNA: TGTGCCATCAGTAGGACAGGCGAAGAGACCCAGTACTTC

size: NA
J: TRBJ1-2
V: TRBV4-3
D: NA
CDR3: CASSPGVERNYGYTF
DNA: TGCGCCAGCAGCCCGGGGGTGGAGAGGAACTATGGCTACACCTTC

size: NA
J: TRBJ2-5
V: TRBV9
D: NA
CDR3: CASSARPTRRDQETQYF
DNA: TGTGCCAGCAGCGCCCGACCCACTAGGCGCGACCAAGAGACCCAGTACTTC

size: once
J: TRBJ2-1
V: TRBV4-3
D: TRBD2
CDR3: CASSQDREGYQETQFF
DNA: TGCGCCAGCAGCCAAGATCGGGAGGGGTACCAAGAGACCCAGTTCTTC

size: once
J: TRBJ2-7
V: TRBV12-3/TRBV12-4
D: NA
CDR3: CASSPGDARAYEQYF
DNA: TGTGCCAGCAGTCCCGGGGACGCGCGGGCCTACGAGCAGTACTTC

size: NA
J: TRBJ2-7
V: TRBV7-2
D: NA
CDR3: CASSLVSEYEQYF
DNA: TGTGCCAGCAGCTTAGTGTCTGAGTACGAGCAGTACTTC

size: few
J: TRBJ2-2
V: TRBV7-2
D: NA
CDR3: CASSLRRRANTGELFF
DNA: TGTGCCAGCAGCTTAAGGCGGAGAGCGAACACCGGGGAGCTGTTTTTT

size: NA
J: TRBJ1-1
V: TRBV28
D: NA
CDR3: CASSSVFEVAGTEAFF
DNA: TGTGCCAGCAGTTCAGTGTTCGAGGTAGCAGGTACTGAAGCTTTCTTT

size: NA
J: TRBJ1-2
V: TRBV7-9
D: NA
CDR3: CASSAKTAWADYGYTF
DNA: TGTGCCAGCAGCGCAAAAACGGCCTGGGCCGACTATGGCTACACCTTC

size: once
J: TRBJ1-2
V: TRBV27
D: NA
CDR3: CASSLQGWNYGYTF
DNA: TGTGCCAGCAGTTTACAGGGATGGAACTATGGCTACACCTTC

size: NA
J: TRBJ2-7
V: TRBV6-1
D: NA
CDR3: CASRRDGSLGEQYF
DNA: TGTGCCAGCAGAAGGGATGGCTCTTTGGGCGAGCAGTACTTC

size: once
J: TRBJ2-3
V: TRBV2
D: TRBD2
CDR3: CASRGPYPAGGPTDTQYF
DNA: TGTGCCAGCAGGGGCCCTTATCCGGCGGGGGGGCCAACCGATACGCAGTATTTT

size: few
J: TRBJ2-3
V: TRBV7-6
D: NA
CDR3: CASSESQGSTDTQYF
DNA: TGTGCCAGCAGCGAAAGCCAGGGGAGCACAGATACGCAGTATTTT

size: NA
J: TRBJ2-3
V: TRBV20-1
D: NA
CDR3: CSARWDNTDTQYF
DNA: TGCAGTGCTAGATGGGACAACACAGATACGCAGTATTTT

size: NA
J: TRBJ2-3
V: TRBV9
D: TRBD1
CDR3: CASSETGGYLTDTQYF
DNA: TGTGCCAGCAGCGAAACAGGGGGCTACCTCACAGATACGCAGTATTTT

size: NA
J: TRBJ2-1
V: TRBV4-3
D: TRBD2
CDR3: CASSQDAGVFNEQFF
DNA: TGCGCCAGCAGCCAGGATGCGGGGGTATTCAATGAGCAGTTCTTC

size: NA
J: TRBJ2-1
V: TRBV12-3/TRBV12-4
D: NA
CDR3: CASSSAKTEEQFF
DNA: TGTGCCAGCAGTTCCGCCAAAACAGAAGAGCAGTTCTTC

size: few
J: TRBJ2-7
V: TRBV27
D: TRBD1
CDR3: CASSPVGRGYEQYF
DNA: TGTGCCAGCAGCCCAGTCGGCAGGGGGTACGAGCAGTACTTC

size: few
J: TRBJ2-3
V: TRBV20-1
D: TRBD2
CDR3: CSARIGAGGPTQYF
DNA: TGCAGTGCTAGGATAGGAGCGGGGGGTCCTACGCAGTATTTT

size: few
J: TRBJ2-5
V: TRBV20-1
D: NA
CDR3: CSASLTGTSEETQYF
DNA: TGCAGTGCTAGTCTAACCGGGACTTCTGAAGAGACCCAGTACTTC

size: few
J: TRBJ1-2
V: TRBV4-3
D: NA
CDR3: CASSPGVRDGYGYTF
DNA: TGCGCCAGCAGCCCGGGGGTGCGGGACGGGTATGGCTACACCTTC

size: NA
J: TRBJ2-1
V: TRBV20-1
D: TRBD1
CDR3: CSAVRTGPYNEQFF
DNA: TGCAGTGCTGTCAGGACAGGCCCCTACAATGAGCAGTTCTTC

size: NA
J: TRBJ2-4
V: TRBV20-1
D: TRBD1
CDR3: CSARDRVTGGAKNIQYF
DNA: TGCAGTGCTAGAGATCGGGTGACAGGGGGGGCCAAAAACATTCAGTACTTC

size: NA
J: TRBJ2-7
V: TRBV28
D: TRBD1
CDR3: CASSTTGVDEQYF
DNA: TGTGCCAGCAGCACGACAGGGGTCGACGAGCAGTACTTC

size: few
J: TRBJ2-5
V: TRBV5-6
D: NA
CDR3: CASSFRGTETQYF
DNA: TGTGCCAGCAGCTTCAGGGGTACAGAGACCCAGTACTTC

size: few
J: TRBJ2-5
V: TRBV20-1
D: NA
CDR3: CSPREQETQYF
DNA: TGCAGCCCTAGGGAACAAGAGACCCAGTACTTC

size: NA
J: TRBJ2-5
V: TRBV6-2/TRBV6-3
D: TRBD1
CDR3: CASSYQQGIRETQYF
DNA: TGTGCCAGCAGTTACCAACAGGGGATACGAGAGACCCAGTACTTC

size: NA
J: TRBJ2-7
V: TRBV4-1
D: TRBD1
CDR3: CASSQVGQGAKYYEQYF
DNA: TGCGCCAGCAGCCAAGTCGGCCAGGGGGCTAAATACTACGAGCAGTACTTC

size: NA
J: TRBJ1-4
V: TRBV6-1
D: TRBD1
CDR3: CASREDRGRGATNEKLFF
DNA: TGTGCCAGCAGAGAGGACAGGGGGCGCGGAGCAACTAATGAAAAACTGTTTTTT

size: NA
J: TRBJ2-3
V: TRBV9
D: NA
CDR3: CASSALLRPTDTQYF
DNA: TGTGCCAGCAGCGCCCTACTCAGGCCCACAGATACGCAGTATTTT

size: NA
J: TRBJ2-3
V: TRBV9
D: NA
CDR3: CASSVEGGSRTDTQYF
DNA: TGTGCCAGCAGCGTAGAGGGGGGGTCTCGCACAGATACGCAGTATTTT

size: NA
J: TRBJ2-5
V: TRBV6-2/TRBV6-3
D: NA
CDR3: CASSYSLPGQQETQYF
DNA: TGTGCCAGCAGTTACTCGCTTCCGGGCCAACAAGAGACCCAGTACTTC

size: NA
J: TRBJ2-3
V: TRBV6-2/TRBV6-3
D: TRBD2
CDR3: CASRAFAGGLTDTQYF
DNA: TGTGCCAGCAGGGCTTTCGCGGGGGGTCTCACAGATACGCAGTATTTT

size: NA
J: TRBJ2-5
V: TRBV2
D: NA
CDR3: CASGPGGGETQYF
DNA: TGTGCCAGTGGGCCGGGGGGCGGAGAGACCCAGTACTTC

size: NA
J: TRBJ2-7
V: TRBV11-2
D: NA
CDR3: CASSLNRDGPYEQYF
DNA: TGTGCCAGCAGCTTGAACAGGGACGGACCCTACGAGCAGTACTTC

size: NA
J: TRBJ2-5
V: TRBV6-6
D: TRBD1
CDR3: CASRDDRVPSTQYF
DNA: TGTGCCAGCAGGGACGACAGGGTGCCGTCGACCCAGTACTTC

size: NA
J: TRBJ2-1
V: TRBV5-5
D: TRBD1
CDR3: CASGADDRGLWNEQFF
DNA: TGTGCCAGCGGGGCCGACGACAGGGGGCTGTGGAATGAGCAGTTCTTC

size: NA
J: TRBJ1-5
V: TRBV7-4
D: NA
CDR3: CASSLGCSGYSNQPQHF
DNA: TGTGCCAGCAGCTTAGGTTGCAGTGGTTATAGCAATCAGCCCCAGCATTTT

size: NA
J: TRBJ2-4
V: TRBV6-5
D: NA
CDR3: CASSYQNGNIQYF
DNA: TGTGCCAGCAGTTACCAGAATGGAAACATTCAGTACTTC

size: NA
J: TRBJ1-4
V: TRBV5-1
D: NA
CDR3: CASSLVGNLNEKLFF
DNA: TGCGCCAGCAGCTTGGTTGGGAACCTTAATGAAAAACTGTTTTTT

size: NA
J: TRBJ2-3
V: TRBV6-6
D: NA
CDR3: CANSGPVRTDTQYF
DNA: TGTGCCAACAGCGGACCAGTTCGGACAGATACGCAGTATTTT

size: few
J: TRBJ2-5
V: TRBV24-1
D: TRBD1
CDR3: CATSDPTGGGETQYF
DNA: TGTGCCACCAGTGACCCGACAGGGGGAGGCGAGACCCAGTACTTC

size: NA
J: TRBJ2-1
V: TRBV28
D: NA
CDR3: CASKSEGGALEQFF
DNA: TGTGCCAGCAAATCAGAGGGGGGGGCTTTGGAGCAGTTCTTC